This TCR beta chain was captured in a study of cytomegalovirus exposure and HLA in healthy donors. Whole-study results and caveats: In presence/absence analyses, roughly uniform sequencing depth across donors was assumed.

Primers included in the PCR were 60 Vbeta and 13 Jbeta primers. The assay was immunoSEQ multiplex PCR, and TCRdb's table has in-frame clones only and misses some. This table has 100,000 or so clones, about 73% appearing once. The CDR3 spans 14 residues. CDR1 is LNHDA, CDR2 SQIVND, per germline (reference sequence). Comment on this clone: Its antigen is not known.

The gene calls are TRBV19 and TRBJ2-5; 7 nucleotides agree with TRBD1. The J call is doubtful: the DNA matches TRBJ2-7 better. The source material was PBMCs. The sequence derives from a woman in her forties in good health and CMV-seropositive. CDR3 bases: TGTGCCACGTCCGGGACAGTGAACTCCTACGAGCAGTACTTC. Its translation is CATSGTVNSYEQYF.